Below are 30 T cell receptor beta chains sequenced from a single sample in a study of Ad26.COV2.S vaccination and SARS-CoV-2 variants. Treatment noted: 15 to 20 received Ad26.COV2.S at low or high dose, single or two shots; roughly 5 received placebo; per-sample allocation not given. Collection of samples fell on day 63 after the first vaccine or placebo injection. TCRdb keeps only in-frame clones here, not all; method: immunoSEQ multiplex PCR. The table has around 400,000 clones, about 89% seen once; the top ten hold around 2%. Sequencing used peripheral blood, obtained in a trial of Ad26.COV2.S vaccine versus placebo. Receptors were obtained from a person aged 18 to 59 who received the Ad26.COV2.S COVID-19 vaccine or a placebo.

The rearrangement links TRBV4-2 to TRBJ2-7; a weak D match, TRBD1 (6 bases). The V end lost 0 bases, the J end lost 1 base, and 10 bases lay between the germline ends. Germline V gives CDR1 LGHNA, CDR2 YNFKEQ. The CDR3 consists of 15 residues. In DNA form, the CDR3 reads TGTGCCAGCAGCCAAGAGGGACAACCTTCCTACGAGCAGTACTTC. This sequence encodes CASSQEGQPSYEQYF.

J is TRBJ1-5 and V is TRBV27, with D tentatively TRBD1 (5 bases). From germline, CDR1 is MNHEY and CDR2 SMNVEV (reference sequence). The CDR3 length is 15 residues. V was clipped by 6 bases and J by 0 bases, with 12 bases between them. CDR3 DNA: TGTGCCAGCAGGCCGGGACGGATTAGCAATCAGCCCCAGCATTTT. Translating gives CASRPGRISNQPQHF.

V gene TRBV6-2 or TRBV6-3 combines with J gene TRBJ2-1; 7 nucleotides align to TRBD1. Per the germline V gene, CDR1 is MNHEY and CDR2 is SVGEGT. Trimming removed 2 bases from V and 1 base from J; junction bases left unmatched: 5. The length of the CDR3 is 16 residues. In DNA form, the CDR3 reads TGTGCCAGCAGTTACCCGACAGGGTCTTCCTACAATGAGCAGTTCTTC. Translation: CASSYPTGSSYNEQFF.

The chain is built from TRBV6-2 or TRBV6-3 and TRBJ2-2, with D hard to call. Germline lookup yields CDR1 MNHEY and CDR2 SVGEGT. The CDR3 extends over 14 amino acids. Trimming left V 2 bases short and J 3 bases short, with 7 bases between. Here the CDR3 DNA reads TGTGCCAGCAGTTACGGCGGTCACACCGGGGAGCTGTTTTTT. Translation: CASSYGGHTGELFF.

Here the CDR3 reads CASSQDGLLYQETQYF. In nucleotides, the CDR3 is TGTGCCAGCAGCCAGGACGGACTCCTGTACCAAGAGACCCAGTACTTC. The chain carries TRBV14 and TRBJ2-5; D perhaps matches TRBD2 (5 bases). The CDR3 contains 16 residues. Germline V gene data show CDR1 as SGHDN and CDR2 as FVKESK. Trimming stripped 3 bases from V and 0 bases from J, with 14 bases between.

The rearrangement uses TRBV28 and TRBJ2-1, with D perhaps matching TRBD2 (6 bases). The CDR3 has 16 amino acids. V gave up 1 base and J gave up 0 bases, with 10 bases separating them. Per the germline V gene, CDR1 is MDHEN and CDR2 is SYDVKM. In nucleotides, the CDR3 is TGTGCCAGCAGTTTATCGAGCGGGCTCTCCTACAATGAGCAGTTCTTC. Translation gives CASSLSSGLSYNEQFF.

V and J are TRBV11-3 and TRBJ2-7; no clear D gene. V lost 3 bases and J 2 bases, leaving 5 bases between the germline ends. Germline V gene data show CDR1 as SGHNT and CDR2 as YENEEA. The CDR3 has 12 amino acids. CDR3 in DNA: TGTGCCAGCAGCTTCATAACCTACGAGCAGTACTTC. This codes for CASSFITYEQYF. Full variable domain (remainder filled in from reference TRBV11-3 and TRBJ2-7): EAGVVQSPRYKIIEKKQPVAFWCNPISGHNTLYWYLQNLGQGPELLIRYENEEAVDDSQLPKDRFSAERLKGVDSTLKIQPAELGDSAVYLCASSFITYEQYFGPGTRLTVT.

The chain couples TRBV6-1 to TRBJ1-6; D is unresolved. Germline values: CDR1 MNHNS, CDR2 SASEGT. Trimming pared 1 base from V and 11 bases from J, leaving 15 bases between. The CDR3 length is 15 residues. The DNA for the CDR3 is TGTGCCAGCAGTGAAGGTACACCCAATAGGGCACCCCTCCACTTT. Protein product: CASSEGTPNRAPLHF.

Note on this clone: Other nucleotide sequences in the sample specify the same CDR3. The V and J genes are TRBV11-2 and TRBJ2-1; D not certain. The CDR3 spans 14 residues. Germline loops: CDR1 SGHAT, CDR2 FQNNGV. The V end lost 1 base, the J end lost 5 bases, and 9 bases lay between the germline ends. This chain's CDR3 is CASSLGSSDNEQFF. In DNA form, the CDR3 reads TGTGCCAGCAGCTTAGGGAGTTCCGACAATGAGCAGTTCTTC. Filled out from reference TRBV11-2 and TRBJ2-1, the complete variable domain reads EAGVAQSPRYKIIEKRQSVAFWCNPISGHATLYWYQQILGQGPKLLIQFQNNGVVDDSQLPKDRFSAERLKGVDSTLKIQPAKLEDSAVYLCASSLGSSDNEQFFGPGTRLTVL.

The chain joins TRBV15 to TRBJ1-2; weak D call: TRBD1 (5 bases). This CDR3 region has 17 residues. Germline CDR1 LNHNV, CDR2 YYDKDF (reference sequence). V was shortened by 7 bases and J by 5 bases, with 26 bases between the two germline ends. CDR3 sequence reads: CATTPNGWRGGWYGYTF. CDR3 nucleotide sequence: TGTGCCACCACCCCAAATGGTTGGAGGGGAGGATGGTATGGCTACACCTTC.

The rearrangement uses TRBV29-1 and TRBJ1-4; D is unclear. The CDR3 consists of 14 residues. CDR1 is SQVTM, CDR2 ANQGSEA, per germline. V shed 5 bases and J shed 1 base, with 11 bases lying between them. The CDR3 region is CSVRRTVTNEKLFF. DNA of the CDR3: TGCAGCGTTCGCCGAACAGTAACTAATGAAAAACTGTTTTTT.

V is TRBV6-6 and J is TRBJ2-1; no clear D gene. Germline loops: CDR1 MNHNY, CDR2 SVGAGI (reference sequence). Trimming left V 5 bases short and J 5 bases short, with 10 bases between. The CDR3 consists of 13 residues. CDR3 residues: CASSPLRNNEQFF. CDR3 sequence (DNA): TGTGCCAGCAGTCCGCTGAGAAACAATGAGCAGTTCTTC.

Here the CDR3 DNA reads TGTGCCACCGGACGTGGCACGATCTACGAGCAGTACTTC. It is translated as CATGRGTIYEQYF. The rearrangement links TRBV6-5 to TRBJ2-7; D is uncertain. The germline gives CDR1 MNHEY, CDR2 SVGAGI. CDR3 size: 13 residues. The V and J ends lost 10 bases and 3 bases respectively, with 16 bases between them.

The CDR3 reads CASSSRTVSSTDTQYF. The CDR3 DNA is TGTGCCAGCAGCTCCCGGACTGTCTCTAGCACAGATACGCAGTATTTT. The chain employs TRBV7-2 and TRBJ2-3, with a tentative D call TRBD2 (5 bases). Looked up from germline, CDR1 is SGHTA and CDR2 is FQGNSA. CDR3 size: 16 residues. V was cut by 4 bases and J by 0 bases, with 14 bases left in between.

The genes are TRBV6-5 and TRBJ1-5; 7 bases align to TRBD1. From germline, CDR1 is MNHEY and CDR2 SVGAGI. The CDR3 totals 14 residues. Trimming cost V 7 bases and J 11 bases; bases outside gene matches: 14. DNA of the CDR3: TGTGCCAGCAAAATGGTACAGGGGCCGTTGGCCCAGCATTTT. It encodes CASKMVQGPLAQHF.

The CDR3 DNA sequence: TGTGCCATCAGTGCTGGGGGTTTCCTCCAAGAGACCCAGTACTTC. Its protein is CAISAGGFLQETQYF. The rearrangement joins TRBV10-3 to TRBJ2-5, with D possibly called TRBD1 or TRBD2 (5 bases each). CDR3 length: 15 residues. Germline V gene data show CDR1 as ENHRY and CDR2 as SYGVKD. V lost 4 bases, J lost 1 base, and 13 bases lay in between.

The chain recombines TRBV28 with TRBJ2-4; TRBD2 is a possible D gene (6 bases). The CDR3 extends over 15 amino acids. The germline CDR1 and CDR2 sequences are MDHEN and SYDVKM. The V and J ends lost 7 bases and 1 base respectively, with 14 bases between them. The CDR3 here is CASKMGGRAKNIQYF. CDR3 nucleotide sequence: TGTGCCAGCAAGATGGGGGGAAGGGCCAAAAACATTCAGTACTTC.

The chain recombines TRBV3-1 (or the pseudogene TRBV3-2) with TRBJ2-7, with 9 nucleotides matching TRBD2. Germline V gene data show CDR1 as LGHDT and CDR2 as YNNKEL (reference sequence). Unmatched junction bases numbered 3, after V lost 1 base and J lost 2 bases. The CDR3 is made up of 15 amino acids. CDR3 DNA sequence: TGTGCCAGCAGCCAAGTCTCTAGCGGGACCTACGAGCAGTACTTC. Residues: CASSQVSSGTYEQYF.

The V gene is TRBV28, the J gene TRBJ2-2; 9 bases match TRBD2. The CDR3 covers 14 residues. After removal of 11 bases from V and 6 bases from J, the junction contained 10 bases not matched to a gene. Germline V lookup: CDR1 MDHEN, CDR2 SYDVKM. The CDR3 DNA reads TGTGCCGCCTTTAGCGGGAGTCTCGCCGGGGAGCTGTTTTTT. Translated, it gives CAAFSGSLAGELFF.

V is TRBV7-9 and J is TRBJ2-7, with D tentatively TRBD1 (6 bases). The CDR3 has 14 residues. Trimming took off 9 bases at V and 2 bases at J, with 17 bases between the two ends. The germline V gene encodes CDR1 SEHNR and CDR2 FQNEAQ (reference sequence). DNA for the CDR3: TGTGCCAGTTCATATACGACAGGCACCTACGAGCAGTACTTC. Protein sequence: CASSYTTGTYEQYF. Filled out from reference TRBV7-9 and TRBJ2-7, the complete variable domain reads DTGVSQNPRHKITKRGQNVTFRCDPISEHNRLYWYRQTLGQGPEFLTYFQNEAQLEKSRLLSDRFSAERPKGSFSTLEIQRTEQGDSAMYLCASSYTTGTYEQYFGPGTRLTVT.

V usage is TRBV9 and J usage is TRBJ2-1, with 7 bases fitting TRBD2. Per germline, CDR1 SGDLS and CDR2 YYNGEE. This CDR3 is 15 amino acids long. V dropped 0 bases and J dropped 2; count of bases not matched to a gene: 2. The CDR3 sequence is CASSVAGRPYNEQFF. In nucleotides, the CDR3 is TGTGCCAGCAGCGTAGCCGGGAGGCCCTACAATGAGCAGTTCTTC. The full variable domain, completed using reference TRBV9 and TRBJ2-1, is DSGVTQTPKHLITATGQRVTLRCSPRSGDLSVYWYQQSLDQGLQFLIQYYNGEERAKGNILERFSAQQFPDLHSELNLSSLELGDSALYFCASSVAGRPYNEQFFGPGTRLTVL.

The rearrangement joins TRBV27 to TRBJ1-2, with 8 bases aligning to TRBD1. Germline V gene sequence: CDR1 MNHEY, CDR2 SMNVEV (reference sequence). The CDR3 covers 13 residues. J gave up 4 bases and V 3 bases, and 1 base lay outside the gene matches. In DNA, the CDR3 is TGTGCCAGCAGTTTGGACAGGGCCTATGGCTACACCTTC. This sequence encodes CASSLDRAYGYTF.

DNA for the CDR3: TGTGCCAGCACCCAAGATGCGGGGGTTTTAATGAACACTGAAGCTTTCTTT. Translating it yields CASTQDAGVLMNTEAFF. The V gene is TRBV2, the J gene TRBJ1-1, with D possibly matching TRBD1 (5 bases). Trimming pared 7 bases from V and 0 bases from J, leaving 21 bases between. The CDR3 spans 17 residues. From germline, CDR1 is SNHLY and CDR2 FYNNEI. Full variable domain (outside the CDR3, taken from reference TRBV2 and TRBJ1-1): EPEVTQTPSHQVTQMGQEVILRCVPISNHLYFYWYRQILGQKVEFLVSFYNNEISEKSEIFDDQFSVERPDGSNFTLKIRSTKLEDSAMYFCASTQDAGVLMNTEAFFGQGTRLTVV.

V and J are TRBV6-2 or TRBV6-3 and TRBJ2-7, with TRBD2 matching 10 bases. The CDR3 totals 17 residues. V lost 4 bases, J lost 0 bases, and 9 bases stayed unmatched. Germline CDR1 and CDR2: MNHEY and SVGEGT. The CDR3 sequence: CASSFPLLAGSSYEQYF. DNA for the CDR3: TGTGCCAGCAGTTTCCCTCTACTAGCGGGGAGCTCCTACGAGCAGTACTTC.

The chain uses TRBV24-1 and TRBJ2-7, with D possibly being TRBD1 or TRBD2 (5 bases each). Per germline, CDR1 KGHDR and CDR2 SFDVKD. The CDR3 consists of 14 residues. V lost 4 bases to trimming and J lost 4 bases, with 13 bases between them. Here the CDR3 reads CATSDPGRGYEQYF. CDR3 coding DNA: TGTGCCACCAGTGACCCGGGACGCGGTTACGAGCAGTACTTC.

This chain links TRBV15 with TRBJ2-5; no firm D call. This CDR3 is 13 amino acids long. Per germline, CDR1 LNHNV and CDR2 YYDKDF (reference sequence). The V gene lost 2 bases and the J gene lost 4 bases, with 8 bases spanning the gap. CDR3 loop: CATSRPTGETQYF. The CDR3 DNA sequence: TGTGCCACCAGCAGACCCACGGGAGAGACCCAGTACTTC.

As for this clone: Distinct nucleotide sequences in the sample also encode this CDR3. The chain has TRBV11-3 and TRBJ2-7; D is ambiguous. The germline V gene encodes CDR1 SGHNT and CDR2 YENEEA. V lost 0 bases to trimming and J lost 2 bases, with 2 bases between them. CDR3 length: 12 amino acids. CDR3 residues: CASSLDTYEQYF. The CDR3 DNA reads TGTGCCAGCAGCTTAGATACCTACGAGCAGTACTTC. The entire variable domain, with the rest obtained from reference TRBV11-3 and TRBJ2-7, is as follows: EAGVVQSPRYKIIEKKQPVAFWCNPISGHNTLYWYLQNLGQGPELLIRYENEEAVDDSQLPKDRFSAERLKGVDSTLKIQPAELGDSAVYLCASSLDTYEQYFGPGTRLTVT.

The chain recombines TRBV5-1 with TRBJ2-3; the match to TRBD1 covers 10 bases. In germline, CDR1 is SGHRS, CDR2 YFSETQ. The CDR3 has 15 amino acids. J was trimmed by 4 bases and V by 4 bases; bases with no gene match: 6. In DNA, the CDR3 is TGCGCCAGCAGCGTTGTGGGACAGGGGTCAGATACGCAGTATTTT. Translating it yields CASSVVGQGSDTQYF.

The V and J genes are TRBV30 and TRBJ2-1; the match to TRBD1 covers 8 bases. V lost 2 bases, J lost 12 bases, and 12 bases stayed unmatched. Germline V lookup: CDR1 GTSNPN, CDR2 SVGIG (reference sequence). CDR3 length equals 14 residues. The CDR3 here is CAWSWGQAPVGQFF. Here the CDR3 DNA reads TGTGCCTGGAGTTGGGGACAGGCCCCAGTAGGGCAGTTCTTC. Filled out from reference TRBV30 and TRBJ2-1, the complete variable domain reads SQTIHQWPATLVQPVGSPLSLECTVEGTSNPNLYWYRQAAGRGLQLLFYSVGIGQISSEVPQNLSASRPQDRQFILSSKKLLLSDSGFYLCAWSWGQAPVGQFFGPGTRLTVL.

The CDR3 DNA reads as TGTGCCAGCAGTGAGGAGGAACCGGGGACCAGCTATGGCTACACCTTC. Translated, it gives CASSEEEPGTSYGYTF. V is TRBV6-1 and J is TRBJ1-2; tentatively, D is TRBD1 (5 bases). There are 16 residues in the CDR3. CDR1 is MNHNS, CDR2 SASEGT, per germline. Trimming shortened V by 3 bases and J by 4 bases, and 18 bases separated the two germline ends.